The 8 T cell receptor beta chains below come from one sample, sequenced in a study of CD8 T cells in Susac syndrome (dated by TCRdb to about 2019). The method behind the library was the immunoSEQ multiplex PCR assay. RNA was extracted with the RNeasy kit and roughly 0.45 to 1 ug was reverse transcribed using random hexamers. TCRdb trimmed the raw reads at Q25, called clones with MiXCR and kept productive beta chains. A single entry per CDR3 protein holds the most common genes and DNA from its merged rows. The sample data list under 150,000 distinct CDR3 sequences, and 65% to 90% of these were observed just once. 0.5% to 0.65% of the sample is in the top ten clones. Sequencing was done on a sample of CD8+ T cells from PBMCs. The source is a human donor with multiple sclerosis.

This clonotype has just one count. CDR3 protein: CASSYAPGPEAYNEQFF. In DNA form, the CDR3 reads TGTGCCAGCAGTTACGCACCGGGCCCCGAAGCCTACAATGAGCAGTTCTTC. V and J are TRBV6-5 and TRBJ2-1; no reliable D call. The CDR3 is 17 residues long. Germline CDR1 reads MNHEY; CDR2 reads SVGAGI. The V and J ends lost 2 bases and 2 bases respectively, with 16 bases between them.

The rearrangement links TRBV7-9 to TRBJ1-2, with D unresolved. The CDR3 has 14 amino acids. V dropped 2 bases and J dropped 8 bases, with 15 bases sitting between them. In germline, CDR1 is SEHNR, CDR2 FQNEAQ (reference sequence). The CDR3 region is CASSLSGAARGYTF. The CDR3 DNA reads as TGTGCCAGCAGCTTATCCGGCGCCGCCCGGGGCTACACCTTC.

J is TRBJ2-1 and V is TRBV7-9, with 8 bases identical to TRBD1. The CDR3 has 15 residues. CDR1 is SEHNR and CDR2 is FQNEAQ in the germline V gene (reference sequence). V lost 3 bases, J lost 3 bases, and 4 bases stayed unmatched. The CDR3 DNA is TGTGCCAGCAGCTTCCCGGACAGGGTCTACAATGAGCAGTTCTTC. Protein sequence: CASSFPDRVYNEQFF.

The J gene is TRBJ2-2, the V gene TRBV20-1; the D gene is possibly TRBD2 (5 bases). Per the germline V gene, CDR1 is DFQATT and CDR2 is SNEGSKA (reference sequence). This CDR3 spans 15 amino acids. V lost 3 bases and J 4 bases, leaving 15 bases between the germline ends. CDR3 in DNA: TGCAGTGCTAGTGATAATGGAGGTTTCACCGGGGAGCTGTTTTTT. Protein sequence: CSASDNGGFTGELFF.

The CDR3 region has the DNA TGCGCCAGCAGCTGGATGGGACAGGGGGCATTAGATGAGCAGTTCTTC. The encoded protein is CASSWMGQGALDEQFF. The genes are TRBV5-1 and TRBJ2-1, with TRBD1 identical over 12 bases. V dropped 3 bases and J dropped 8; count of bases not matched to a gene: 9. The CDR3 consists of 16 residues. Germline values: CDR1 SGHRS, CDR2 YFSETQ.

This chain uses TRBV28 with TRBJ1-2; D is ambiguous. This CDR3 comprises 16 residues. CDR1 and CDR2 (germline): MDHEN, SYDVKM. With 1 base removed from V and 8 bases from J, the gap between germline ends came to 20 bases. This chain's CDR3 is CASSLSPTEALWGYTF. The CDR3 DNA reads TGTGCCAGCAGTTTATCCCCCACTGAGGCCCTATGGGGCTACACCTTC.

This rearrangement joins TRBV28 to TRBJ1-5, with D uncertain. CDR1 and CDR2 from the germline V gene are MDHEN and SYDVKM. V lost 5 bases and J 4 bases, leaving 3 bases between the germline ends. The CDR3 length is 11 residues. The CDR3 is CASSINQPQHF. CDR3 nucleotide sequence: TGTGCCAGCAGTATTAATCAGCCCCAGCATTTT. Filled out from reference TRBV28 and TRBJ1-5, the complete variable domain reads DVKVTQSSRYLVKRTGEKVFLECVQDMDHENMFWYRQDPGLGLRLIYFSYDVKMKEKGDIPEGYSVSREKKERFSLILESASTNQTSMYLCASSINQPQHFGDGTRLSIL.

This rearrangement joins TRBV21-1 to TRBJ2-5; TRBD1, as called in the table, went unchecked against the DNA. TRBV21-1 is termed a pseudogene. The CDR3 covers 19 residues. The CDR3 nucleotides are TGTGCCAGCAGCAAAGGGGAGATAGGGCAGGGATCCGGTCGGGGGACCCAGTACTTC. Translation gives CASSKGEIGQGSGRGTQYF.